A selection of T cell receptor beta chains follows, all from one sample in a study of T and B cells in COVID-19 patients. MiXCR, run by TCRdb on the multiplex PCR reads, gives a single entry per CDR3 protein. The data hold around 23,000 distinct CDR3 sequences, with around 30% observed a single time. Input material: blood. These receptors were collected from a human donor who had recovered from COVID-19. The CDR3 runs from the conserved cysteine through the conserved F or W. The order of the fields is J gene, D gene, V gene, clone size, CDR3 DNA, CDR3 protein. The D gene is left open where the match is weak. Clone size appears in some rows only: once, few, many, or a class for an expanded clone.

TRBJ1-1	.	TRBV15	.	TGTGCCACCAGCAGAGATTATAATGAAGCTTTCTTT	CATSRDYNEAFF
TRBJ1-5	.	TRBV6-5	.	TGTGCCAGCAGTCCCTTTGGGTATAGCAATCAGCCCCAGCATTTT	CASSPFGYSNQPQHF
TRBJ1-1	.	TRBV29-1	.	TGCAGCGTTCGCACCACAGGGTCTTGGACTGAAGCTTTCTTT	CSVRTTGSWTEAFF
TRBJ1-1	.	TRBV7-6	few	TGTGCCAGCAGCTTATCAGCAGAGAACACTGAAGCTTTCTTT	CASSLSAENTEAFF
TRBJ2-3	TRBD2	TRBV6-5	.	TGTGCCAGCAGTTCCTGGACTAGCGGGGGTCGGGGTAGAATAGGGGATACGCAGTATTTT	CASSSWTSGGRGRIGDTQYF
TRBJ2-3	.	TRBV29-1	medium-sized	TGCAGCGTGTCTTGGGCAGGGCGTCAGTATTTT	CSVSWAGRQYF
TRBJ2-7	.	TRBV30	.	TGTGCCTGGAGTCCGGGCCCCTACGAGCAGTACTTC	CAWSPGPYEQYF
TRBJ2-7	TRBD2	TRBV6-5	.	TGTGCCTGCCGAGGCGCGCGGGGGGTTTCCTACGAGCAGTACTTC	CACRGARGVSYEQYF
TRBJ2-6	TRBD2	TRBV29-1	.	TGCAGCGTCCTGACTAGCGGGAGCTCTGGGGCCAACGTCCTGACTTTC	CSVLTSGSSGANVLTF
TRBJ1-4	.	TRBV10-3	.	TGTGCCATCAGTAAAGGACAGACCTCTAATGAAAAACTGTTTTTT	CAISKGQTSNEKLFF
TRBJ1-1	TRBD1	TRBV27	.	TGTGCCAGCCAGACAGGGGCAGGGGCTGAAGCTTTCTTT	CASQTGAGAEAFF
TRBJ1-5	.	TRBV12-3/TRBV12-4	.	TGTGCCAGCAGTTTAGGTCGGGGCGGGAATCAGCCCCAGCATTTT	CASSLGRGGNQPQHF
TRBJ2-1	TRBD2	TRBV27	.	TGTGCCAGCAGTTTCGCCCTAGCGGGAATCAATGAGCAGTTCTTC	CASSFALAGINEQFF
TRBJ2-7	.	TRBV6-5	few	TGTGCCAGCAGTACCGGGACACTTACCTACGAGCAGTACTTC	CASSTGTLTYEQYF
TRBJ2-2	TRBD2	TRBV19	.	TGTGCCAGTAGTGGGACTAGCGGGAGGGCGACCTCCAACACCGGGGAGCTGTTTTTT	CASSGTSGRATSNTGELFF
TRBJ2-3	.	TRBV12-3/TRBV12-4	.	TGTGCCAGCAGTTTTGGACCGAGCACAGATACGCAGTATTTT	CASSFGPSTDTQYF
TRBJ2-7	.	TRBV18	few	TGTGCCAGCTCACCTAAAGGGGAGTCCTACGAGCAGTACTTC	CASSPKGESYEQYF
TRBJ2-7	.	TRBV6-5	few	TGTGCCAGCAGTTACCAGGGGAGCTACGAGCAGTACTTC	CASSYQGSYEQYF
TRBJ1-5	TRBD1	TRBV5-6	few	TGTGCCAGCAGCTCCGGGACAGGGGTGGTCCAGCCCCAGCATTTT	CASSSGTGVVQPQHF
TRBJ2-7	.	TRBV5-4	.	TGTGCCAGCAGCCCGGACGGGGCAATTTACGAGCAGTACTTC	CASSPDGAIYEQYF
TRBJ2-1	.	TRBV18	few	TGTGCCAGCTCACCTAACCGGGGTACCAATGAGCAGTTCTTC	CASSPNRGTNEQFF
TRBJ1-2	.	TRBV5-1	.	TGCGCCAGCAGCTTGATGGCGGGGGGGAGCTATGGCTACACCTTC	CASSLMAGGSYGYTF
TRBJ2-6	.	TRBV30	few	TGTGCCTCCTCCTCGACGGGCTACGGGGCCAACGTCCTGACTTTC	CASSSTGYGANVLTF
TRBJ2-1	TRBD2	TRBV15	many	TGTGCCACCAGCAGAGGTAGCGGGGGGGCCGCAAATGAGCAGTTCTTC	CATSRGSGGAANEQFF
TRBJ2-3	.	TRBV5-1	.	TGCGCCAGCTCCCAGAGATCTAGCACAGATACGCAGTATTTT	CASSQRSSTDTQYF
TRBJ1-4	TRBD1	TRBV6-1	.	TGTGCCAGCAGTGAACAGGGGGCGGCTAATGAAAAACTGTTTTTT	CASSEQGAANEKLFF
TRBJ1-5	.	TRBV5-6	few	TGTGCCAGCAGCTCATACAGGGATGTGCAGCCCCAGCATTTT	CASSSYRDVQPQHF
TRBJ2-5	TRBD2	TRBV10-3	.	TGTGCCATCAGTCCCCGAGGCGGGGGGCAAGAGACCCAGTACTTC	CAISPRGGGQETQYF
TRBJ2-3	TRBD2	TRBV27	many	TGTGCCAGCAGTTCCCTAGCGGGAGGCGGGGATACGCAGTATTTT	CASSSLAGGGDTQYF
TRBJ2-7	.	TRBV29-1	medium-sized	TGCAGCGTTGAAACCGGGACTCGCTCCTACGAGCAGTACTTC	CSVETGTRSYEQYF
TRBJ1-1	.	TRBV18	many	TGTGCCAGCTCACTCCCGGGGGAAGCTTTCTTT	CASSLPGEAFF
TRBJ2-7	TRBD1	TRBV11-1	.	TGTGCCAGCAGACCCGGGACAGGGAAGGACGAGCAGTACTTC	CASRPGTGKDEQYF
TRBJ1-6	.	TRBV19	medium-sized	TGTGCCAGTTCAACAGGGCGGGATAATTCACCCCTCCACTTT	CASSTGRDNSPLHF
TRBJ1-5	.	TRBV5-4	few	TGTGCCAGCAGCTTAGACCCGGATCAGCCCCAGCATTTT	CASSLDPDQPQHF